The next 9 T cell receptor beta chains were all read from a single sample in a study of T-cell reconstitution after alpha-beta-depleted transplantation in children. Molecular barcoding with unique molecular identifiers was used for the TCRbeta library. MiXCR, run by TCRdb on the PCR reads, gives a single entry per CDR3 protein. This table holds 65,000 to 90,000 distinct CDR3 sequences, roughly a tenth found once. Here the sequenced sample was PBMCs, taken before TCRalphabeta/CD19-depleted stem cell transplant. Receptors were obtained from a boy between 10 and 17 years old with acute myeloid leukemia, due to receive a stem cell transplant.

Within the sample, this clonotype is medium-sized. Here the CDR3 reads CASSSGTGSYHGNQPQHF. The CDR3 bases are TGTGCCAGCAGCTCCGGGACAGGGTCGTATCATGGCAATCAGCCCCAGCATTTT. The V and J genes are TRBV7-8 and TRBJ1-5; 9 bases map to TRBD1. The junction had 12 bases not matched to a gene; V was cut back by 4 bases and J by 2 bases. Germline values: CDR1 SGHVS, CDR2 FQNEAQ. The CDR3 consists of 18 residues.

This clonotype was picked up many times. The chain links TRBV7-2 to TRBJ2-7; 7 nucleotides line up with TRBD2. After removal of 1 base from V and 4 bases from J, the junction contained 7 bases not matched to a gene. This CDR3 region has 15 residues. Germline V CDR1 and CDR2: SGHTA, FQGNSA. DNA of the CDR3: TGTGCCAGCAGCTTAGGGGCTAGCGGACTGTACGAGCAGTACTTC. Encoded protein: CASSLGASGLYEQYF.

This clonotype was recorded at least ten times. The CDR3 coding sequence is TGTGCCAGCAGCGAGTCGGGCGGGGCCTACGAGCAGTACTTC. Protein: CASSESGGAYEQYF. V usage is TRBV9 and J usage is TRBJ2-7, with D possibly matching TRBD2 (6 bases). CDR3 length equals 14 residues. Trimming left V 3 bases short and J 2 bases short, with 12 bases between. Germline CDR1 reads SGDLS; CDR2 reads YYNGEE.

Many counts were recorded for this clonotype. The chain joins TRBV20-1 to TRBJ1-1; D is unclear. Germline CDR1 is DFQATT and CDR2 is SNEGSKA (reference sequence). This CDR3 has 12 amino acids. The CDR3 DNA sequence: TGCAGCCTAAGGAGGGTGAACACTGAAGCTTTCTTT. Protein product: CSLRRVNTEAFF.

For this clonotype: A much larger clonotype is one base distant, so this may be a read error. The CDR3 protein is CSAHMGEQYF. The CDR3 coding sequence is TGCAGTGCTCACATGGGCGAGCAGTACTTC. The rearrangement uses TRBV20-1 and TRBJ2-7; D gene unclear. The CDR3 consists of 10 residues. Deletions cut 5 bases from V and 6 bases from J, with 8 bases between. Germline values: CDR1 DFQATT, CDR2 SNEGSKA (reference sequence).

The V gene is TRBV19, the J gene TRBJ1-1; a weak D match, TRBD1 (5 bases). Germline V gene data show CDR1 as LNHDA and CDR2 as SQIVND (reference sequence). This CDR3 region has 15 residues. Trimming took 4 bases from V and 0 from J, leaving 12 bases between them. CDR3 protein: CASSTTGTLNTEAFF. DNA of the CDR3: TGTGCCAGTAGTACGACCGGGACGTTGAACACTGAAGCTTTCTTT.

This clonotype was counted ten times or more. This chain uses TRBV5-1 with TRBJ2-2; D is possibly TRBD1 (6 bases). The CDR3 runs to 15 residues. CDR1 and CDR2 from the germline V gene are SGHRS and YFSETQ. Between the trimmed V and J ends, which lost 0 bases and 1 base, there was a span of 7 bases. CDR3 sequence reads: CASSLARGNTGELFF. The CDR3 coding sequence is TGCGCCAGCAGCTTGGCCAGGGGGAACACCGGGGAGCTGTTTTTT.

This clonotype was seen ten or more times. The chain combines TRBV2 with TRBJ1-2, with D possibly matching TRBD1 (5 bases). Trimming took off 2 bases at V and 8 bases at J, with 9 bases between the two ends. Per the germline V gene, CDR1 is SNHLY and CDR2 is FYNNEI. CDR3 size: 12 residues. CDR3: CASSETRAGYTF. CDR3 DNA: TGTGCCAGCAGTGAAACCAGGGCCGGCTACACCTTC.

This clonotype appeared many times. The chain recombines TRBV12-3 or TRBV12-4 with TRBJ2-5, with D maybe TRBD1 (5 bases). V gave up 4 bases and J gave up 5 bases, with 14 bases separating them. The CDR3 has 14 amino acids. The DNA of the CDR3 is TGTGCCAGCAGTTACCCGACAGTCCAGGAGACCCAGTACTTC. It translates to CASSYPTVQETQYF.